The 15 T cell receptor beta chains below come from one sample, sequenced in a study of blood T cells in healthy people across ages. PCR was performed a second time for about 7 to 11 cycles using a sample-barcoded 5' primer and a J-beta primer mix. MiXCR, applied by TCRdb to the 5' RACE reads, yields one record per CDR3 protein. Among almost 1 million distinct CDR3 sequences listed, approximately 50% were seen once. The specimen was blood. The receptors stem from a woman aged 55-70 years in good health.

This clonotype was observed a few times. The V and J genes are TRBV29-1 and TRBJ2-1; perhaps TRBD1 as D (5 bases). Germline CDR1 is SQVTM and CDR2 is ANQGSEA. This CDR3 comprises 15 residues. With 2 bases removed from V and 7 bases from J, the gap between germline ends came to 18 bases. The CDR3 DNA follows: TGCAGCGTTGAATCCCAGGGCTTAGGTTGGAATGAGCAGTTCTTC. This sequence encodes CSVESQGLGWNEQFF.

The J gene is TRBJ2-7, the V gene TRBV3-1; D not resolved. The J call may be faulty, since TRBJ2-5 better matches the DNA end. CDR3 size: 16 residues. CDR1 is LGHDT, CDR2 YNNKEL, per germline (reference sequence). CDR3 DNA sequence: TGTGCCAGCAGCCAATGGGCCCCGGAACCAGGAGAGACCCAGTACTTC. Residues: CASSQWAPEPGETQYF.

This clonotype was counted between two and nine times. V is TRBV5-1 and J is TRBJ2-1, with 9 positions matching TRBD1. The J call may not be correct, given that the DNA end is closer to TRBJ2-7. This CDR3 is built from 13 residues. The germline V gene encodes CDR1 SGHRS and CDR2 YFSETQ. Written as DNA, the CDR3 is TGCGCCAGCGCGGACAGGGGCTACAATGAGCAGTACTTC. Protein product: CASADRGYNEQYF.

The table lists this clonotype with many counts. The chain recombines TRBV5-1 with TRBJ2-5; 7 bases match TRBD1. This CDR3 is built from 15 residues. V lost 0 bases to trimming and J lost 2 bases; unmatched junction nucleotides: 4. Germline CDR1 reads SGHRS; CDR2 reads YFSETQ. CDR3 sequence reads: CASSLASTGQETQYF. The CDR3 nucleotides read TGCGCCAGCAGCTTGGCTTCGACAGGGCAAGAGACCCAGTACTTC.

With regard to this clonotype: A read error may produce the germline difference seen at one junction end. The chain joins TRBV6-5 to TRBJ2-7; D is unresolved. Germline CDR1 MNHEY, CDR2 SVGAGI. The CDR3 spans 15 residues. The CDR3 here is CAGSYSQESSYEQYF. The CDR3 bases are TGTGCCGGCAGTTACTCGCAGGAGAGCTCCTACGAGCAGTACTTC.

This chain links TRBV7-6 with TRBJ1-6; 8 bases map to TRBD1. This CDR3 comprises 18 residues. Trimming cost V 0 bases and J 12 bases; bases outside gene matches: 16. The germline V gene has CDR1 SGHVS and CDR2 FNYEAQ. CDR3 bases: TGTGCCAGCAGCTTAGCCCCCCCTGCTGACAGGGGATTTAGACCCCTCCACTTT. Translating it yields CASSLAPPADRGFRPLHF. The complete variable domain, with remaining parts taken from reference TRBV7-6 and TRBJ1-6, reads GAGVSQSPRYKVTKRGQDVALRCDPISGHVSLYWYRQALGQGPEFLTYFNYEAQQDKSGLPNDRFSAERPEGSISTLTIQRTEQRDSAMYRCASSLAPPADRGFRPLHFGNGTRLTVT.

This clonotype was recorded a few times. The V call is TRBV5-5, the J call TRBJ1-1; no clear D. Trimming took 4 bases from V and 1 from J, leaving 11 bases between them. Germline CDR1 is SGHKS and CDR2 is YYEKEE (reference sequence). This CDR3 spans 14 amino acids. The CDR3 sequence is CASSGGTPNTEAFF. In nucleotides, the CDR3 is TGTGCCAGCAGCGGAGGAACACCGAACACTGAAGCTTTCTTT.

The V call is TRBV12-3 or TRBV12-4, the J call TRBJ2-7; 11 bases are a match to TRBD1. The CDR3 is 15 residues long. J lost 3 bases, V lost 4 bases, and 5 bases had no gene match. The CDR3: CASSSAGTGGYEQYF. DNA of the CDR3: TGTGCCAGCAGTTCCGCCGGGACAGGGGGCTACGAGCAGTACTTC.

V usage is TRBV16 and J usage is TRBJ1-1; the D gene is possibly TRBD1 (5 bases). The V end was cut by 0 bases, the J end by 4 bases, with 12 bases between. There are 15 residues in the CDR3. Germline V gene sequence: CDR1 KGHSY, CDR2 FQNENV. The CDR3 DNA reads as TGTGCCAGCAGCCAATCGTCAGGGCTGAGCACTGAAGCTTTCTTT. Amino acids: CASSQSSGLSTEAFF.

The rearrangement uses TRBV28 and TRBJ1-6; 7 bases map to TRBD1. There are 14 residues in the CDR3. The trim removed 5 bases at V and 10 bases at J, leaving 8 bases unmatched. Germline loops: CDR1 MDHEN, CDR2 SYDVKM. This CDR3 reads CASSVGQDDSPLHF. The DNA for the CDR3 is TGTGCCAGCAGTGTAGGACAGGATGACTCACCCCTCCACTTT.

The chain links TRBV6-2 or TRBV6-3 to TRBJ2-7; D is possibly TRBD2 (5 bases). Trimming removed 7 bases at V and 2 bases at J, with 15 bases between. The germline gives CDR1 MNHEY, CDR2 SVGEGT. The CDR3 spans 14 residues. CDR3 sequence (DNA): TGTGCCAGCAATCGGGGTCTTTACGCCTACGAGCAGTACTTC. This encodes CASNRGLYAYEQYF.

This clonotype was recorded a few times. The V call is TRBV7-2, the J call TRBJ2-1; no definite D call. Trimming removed 5 bases at V and 8 bases at J, with 10 bases between. The V gene's germline CDR1 is SGHTA and CDR2 FQGNSA. This CDR3 has 12 amino acids. CDR3 amino acids: CASSLRNHEQFF. The CDR3 bases are TGTGCCAGCAGCCTCAGAAACCATGAGCAGTTCTTC. Full variable domain (missing parts from reference TRBV7-2 and TRBJ2-1): GAGVSQSPSNKVTEKGKDVELRCDPISGHTALYWYRQSLGQGLEFLIYFQGNSAPDKSGLPSDRFSAERTGGSVSTLTIQRTQQEDSAVYLCASSLRNHEQFFGPGTRLTVL.

In its sample, this clonotype was seen a few times. This chain links TRBV7-2 with TRBJ2-5; D is uncertain. Germline V gene data show CDR1 as SGHTA and CDR2 as FQGNSA. V lost 0 bases and J 5 bases, leaving 7 bases between the germline ends. The CDR3 is made up of 13 amino acids. The CDR3 loop reads CASSLAQLETQYF. CDR3 DNA: TGTGCCAGCAGCTTAGCCCAACTGGAGACCCAGTACTTC. The full variable domain, rest sourced from reference TRBV7-2 and TRBJ2-5, is GAGVSQSPSNKVTEKGKDVELRCDPISGHTALYWYRQSLGQGLEFLIYFQGNSAPDKSGLPSDRFSAERTGGSVSTLTIQRTQQEDSAVYLCASSLAQLETQYFGPGTRLLVL.

The chain recombines TRBV3-1 with TRBJ1-1, with 8 positions matching TRBD1. Germline CDR1 reads LGHDT; CDR2 reads YNNKEL (reference sequence). The V gene end was trimmed by 2 bases and the J gene end by 4 bases; junction bases not matched to a gene: 6. The CDR3 runs to 15 residues. The CDR3 bases are TGTGCCAGCAGCCAATCGGACAGGGTGGGCACTGAAGCTTTCTTT. Protein sequence: CASSQSDRVGTEAFF.

This clonotype was recorded a few times. The chain has TRBV4-2 and TRBJ2-4; D is possibly TRBD1 (6 bases). The germline V gene encodes CDR1 LGHNA and CDR2 YNFKEQ. The CDR3 spans 15 residues. Trimming removed 0 bases from V and 7 bases from J, with 13 bases in between. DNA for the CDR3: TGTGCCAGCAGCCAAGAGGTACAGGGCCACAACATTCAGTACTTC. Translation: CASSQEVQGHNIQYF.